This TCR beta chain came from a study of blood T cell repertoires in COVID-19. The overall study: Acute and convalescent COVID-19 specimens originated in the United States, Italy and Spain. T cells, B-cell-depleted T cells, or PBMCs supplied cDNA or gDNA.

Original methodology: By means of reference gene primer amplification, nucleated cell counts were estimated. Data came from immunoSEQ multiplex PCR; TCRdb stores just in-frame clones and leaves some out. V and J calls and clone size come straight from that table; D and trimming were deduced from the DNA. This sample has roughly 250,000 clones, with around 90% found just once. Per germline, CDR1 SGHNT and CDR2 YYREEE (reference sequence). V gave up 3 bases and J gave up 4 bases, with 10 bases separating them. The CDR3 length is 14 residues. Patients from Seattle were sampled longitudinally, starting during active infection.

This chain joins TRBV5-4 and TRBJ1-4, with D perhaps TRBD1 (6 bases). The receptor comes from a man aged 25-40 years with COVID-19, enrolled during active disease. Material: peripheral blood. CDR3 nucleotide sequence: TGTGCCAGCAGCTCCCAGGGGTTTAATGAAAAACTGTTTTTT. Translating gives CASSSQGFNEKLFF.